These T cell receptor beta chains were read from a single sample in a study of blood T cell repertoires in COVID-19. Generated by immunoSEQ multiplex PCR, the TCRdb table keeps only in-frame clones and is missing some. The sample consists of approximately 250,000 clones, around 90% of them appearing once. The material sequenced was PBMCs or T cells enriched from blood (not recorded which). Receptors originate from a man in his forties or fifties who had been exposed to COVID-19. Both conserved end residues are part of each CDR3. D genes are given only for firm matches. Not every row has a clone size; where given, it reads once, few, many or a size class.

clone size	V gene	D gene	CDR3 protein
many	TRBV5-6	TRBD1	CASSCDRGLSNQPQHF
NA	TRBV5-4	TRBD1	CASSLTGEETQYF
NA	TRBV2	NA	CASSEALYRSNEQFF
once	TRBV30	TRBD2	CAWSDSSGITDTQYF
NA	TRBV6-6	NA	CASSYSPGQRADEQFF
NA	TRBV5-1	NA	CASSLGVPQGSQYF
NA	TRBV25-1	NA	CASSEFGRGDLLYEQYF
NA	TRBV5-1	TRBD2	CASSLELANTYEQYF
NA	TRBV14	NA	CASSQGQTGNTIYF
NA	TRBV19	TRBD2	CARSPLADPNEQFF
once	TRBV6-5	NA	CASVDNRDYGYTF
NA	TRBV7-3	TRBD1	CASISPGQGAVYTF
few	TRBV30	NA	CAWSVLEGTEAFF
NA	TRBV28	TRBD1	CASTRTGYGYTF
NA	TRBV24-1	NA	CATEGYSSSYNEQFF
once	TRBV7-3	TRBD2	CASSVNSGRGETQYF
NA	TRBV24-1	TRBD2	CATSDFTASGTSTDTQYF
NA	TRBV6-5	TRBD1	CASSYSTGQGHGELFF
NA	TRBV4-1	NA	CASSLTGQSSYEQYF
NA	TRBV19	TRBD2	CASSIRGAGVKNIQYF
NA	TRBV12-3/TRBV12-4	TRBD1	CASSLRGPDEQYF
once	TRBV3-1/TRBV3-2	TRBD1	CASSAGTGTTGELFF
once	TRBV3-1/TRBV3-2	NA	CASSHNTRGDIQYF
NA	TRBV19	NA	CASSGGQTNTEAFF
NA	TRBV28	NA	CASSLLTSSYNEQFF
NA	TRBV4-2	NA	CASSQDLGIAGGDTQYF
NA	TRBV6-5	NA	CASSKTGYTEAFF
NA	TRBV28	NA	CASSLLGTRTYNEQFF
NA	TRBV23-1	TRBD1	CASSQLVGQGSEKLFF
NA	TRBV28	NA	CASRTTGFNQPQHF
NA	TRBV19	TRBD1	CASTTDRVRNGYTF
few	TRBV5-1	NA	CASVQAPGYEQYF
NA	TRBV27	TRBD2	CASSLATSGRFTGELFF
NA	TRBV5-4	NA	CASSPRDTTYEQYF
NA	TRBV29-1	TRBD2	CSVGTSSYTGELFF
NA	TRBV9	NA	CASSAGPGSTDTQYF
NA	TRBV7-9	NA	CASRTAAGYEQYF
NA	TRBV18	NA	CASSLSSGNTIYF
NA	TRBV5-1	TRBD1	CASTPDRGYEQFF
NA	TRBV24-1	NA	CATSGHNSNQPQHF
once	TRBV6-4	NA	CASSDYRSITDTQYF
once	TRBV28	NA	CASSLAGRGNGYTF
NA	TRBV25-1	NA	CASSPQGGRLEFF
once	TRBV3-1/TRBV3-2	TRBD1	CASSSTGASTEAFF
NA	TRBV27	NA	CASSSQETQYF
NA	TRBV27	NA	CASSLEGGTDTQYF
few	TRBV19	TRBD1	CASSGQGIVDSPLHF
NA	TRBV15	NA	CATSSAGTLSPTF
NA	TRBV9	NA	CASSVEGGVYNEQFF
NA	TRBV30	NA	CAWNRGTITENTEAFF
NA	TRBV25-1	NA	CASSELGTPNTGELFF
NA	TRBV24-1	TRBD1	CATSEGAGRGLEQYF
once	TRBV9	NA	CASSVGGQGWTGELFF
NA	TRBV27	TRBD2	CASSLGAPLAGAYEQYF
NA	TRBV6-1	NA	CASSEVIRGQGGGYTF
NA	TRBV10-3	TRBD1	CAIRGAGGLEPQHF
NA	TRBV12-3/TRBV12-4	NA	CASRDSAGELFF